The rows below give T cell receptor beta chains drawn from one sample of a study of T cells in Graves' hyperthyroidism and ophthalmopathy. TCRdb re-called the multiplex PCR reads through MiXCR, storing one row per CDR3 protein. The sample records 300,000 to 450,000 distinct CDR3 sequences, around 14% being singletons. Sequencing input: blood. The source of these receptors is a young woman with Graves' hyperthyroidism that later progressed to Graves' ophthalmopathy. Each CDR3 is given with its conserved first and last residue. The D gene is left open where the match is weak. Expanded clones are given a class, and other clones once, few, many or no size at all.

V gene	CDR3 length	D gene	J gene	clone size	CDR3 protein	CDR3 DNA
TRBV20-1	13	.	TRBJ1-4	many	CSARDTGNEKLFF	TGCAGTGCTAGGGACACGGGGAATGAAAAACTGTTTTTT
TRBV28	15	.	TRBJ2-1	many	CASSLWSGAANEQFF	TGTGCCAGCAGTTTATGGTCGGGAGCGGCCAATGAGCAGTTCTTC
TRBV9	19	TRBD2	TRBJ2-2	.	CASSVAQAGDHLNTGELFF	TGTGCCAGCAGCGTAGCTCAAGCGGGGGACCATCTGAACACCGGGGAGCTGTTTTTT
TRBV12-3/TRBV12-4	14	.	TRBJ1-3	many	CASRPSSRGNTIYF	TGTGCCAGCAGACCCTCCTCCCGTGGAAACACCATATATTTT
TRBV3-1	14	TRBD1	TRBJ1-5	many	CASSQGQGDQPQHF	TGTGCCAGCAGCCAGGGACAGGGAGATCAGCCCCAGCATTTT
TRBV3-1	18	TRBD2	TRBJ2-4	few	CASSHGRLAGGPKNIQYF	TGTGCCAGCAGCCATGGACGATTGGCGGGAGGCCCCAAAAACATTCAGTACTTC
TRBV6-5	17	TRBD2	TRBJ2-3	many	CASSYRRSGRGTDTQYF	TGTGCCAGCAGTTACCGCCGTAGCGGGAGGGGCACAGATACGCAGTATTTT
TRBV18	16	TRBD2	TRBJ2-1	.	CASSPGLAGGRNEQFF	TGTGCCAGCTCACCTGGGCTAGCGGGAGGCAGGAATGAGCAGTTCTTC
TRBV27	14	.	TRBJ2-5	many	CASSPKEWQETQYF	TGTGCCAGCAGCCCCAAGGAATGGCAAGAGACCCAGTACTTC
TRBV6-5	13	.	TRBJ2-1	few	CASSYYAGPEQFF	TGTGCCAGCAGTTACTACGCAGGCCCGGAGCAGTTCTTC
TRBV6-5	15	.	TRBJ2-5	many	CASSYGGAGGETQYF	TGTGCCAGCAGTTATGGAGGAGCCGGGGGAGAGACCCAGTACTTC
TRBV28	12	TRBD1	TRBJ1-5	many	CATRQGVQPQHF	TGTGCCACCAGACAGGGCGTTCAGCCCCAGCATTTT
TRBV20-1	17	TRBD2	TRBJ2-7	many	CSARIAGGLSGWREQYF	TGCAGTGCTAGAATTGCGGGAGGTCTATCCGGATGGAGGGAGCAGTACTTC
TRBV4-2	15	TRBD1	TRBJ2-7	few	CASSQVRTGGHEQYF	TGTGCCAGCAGCCAAGTTAGGACAGGGGGCCACGAGCAGTACTTC
TRBV4-1	15	.	TRBJ2-2	.	CASSPQGLNTGELFF	TGCGCCAGCAGCCCACAGGGCCTGAACACCGGGGAGCTGTTTTTT
TRBV9	13	TRBD1	TRBJ1-1	.	CASSVAGDREAFF	TGTGCCAGCAGCGTCGCCGGGGACAGGGAAGCTTTCTTT
TRBV7-9	15	TRBD1	TRBJ2-3	few	CASSLGQGAQDTQYF	TGTGCCAGCAGCTTGGGACAGGGGGCCCAAGATACGCAGTATTTT
TRBV6-5	15	TRBD1	TRBJ1-1	few	CASSYSGTGGTEAFF	TGTGCCAGCAGTTACTCAGGGACAGGGGGTACTGAAGCTTTCTTT
TRBV7-2	14	.	TRBJ2-3	many	CASSFTGITDTQYF	TGTGCCAGCAGCTTTACAGGGATTACAGATACGCAGTATTTT
TRBV20-1	14	.	TRBJ2-7	many	CSARDSERAYEQYF	TGCAGTGCTAGGGACAGTGAGCGGGCCTACGAGCAGTACTTC
TRBV18	14	.	TRBJ2-3	few	CASSPSPGPDTQYF	TGTGCCAGCTCACCATCTCCGGGCCCAGATACGCAGTATTTT
TRBV4-1	11	.	TRBJ2-2	.	CATRGTGELFF	TGCGCCACTCGGGGAACCGGGGAGCTGTTTTTT
TRBV2	13	.	TRBJ2-7	many	CASSEEGLREQYF	TGTGCCAGCAGTGAAGAGGGACTGAGGGAGCAGTACTTC
TRBV28	14	TRBD1	TRBJ1-1	few	CASSPDRGWTEAFF	TGTGCCAGCAGTCCCGACAGGGGTTGGACTGAAGCTTTCTTT
TRBV27	16	TRBD1	TRBJ2-1	many	CASSLMLDRGPDEQFF	TGTGCCAGCAGTTTAATGCTGGACAGGGGGCCGGATGAGCAGTTCTTC
TRBV15	15	TRBD1	TRBJ2-3	.	CATSGGLTGADTQYF	TGTGCCACCAGCGGAGGACTGACAGGGGCAGATACGCAGTATTTT
TRBV7-9	14	TRBD2	TRBJ2-7	.	CASSVSSGTSEQYF	TGTGCCAGCAGTGTGTCTAGCGGGACATCCGAGCAGTACTTC
TRBV20-1	13	.	TRBJ2-7	.	CSARDRAGVKQYF	TGCAGTGCTAGAGATAGGGCAGGGGTGAAGCAGTACTTC
TRBV7-2	17	TRBD2	TRBJ2-5	few	CASSLSTTGLAGEARYF	TGTGCCAGCAGCTTATCGACCACGGGACTAGCGGGAGAGGCGCGGTACTTC
TRBV6-1	13	.	TRBJ1-5	.	CASSEVADQPQHF	TGTGCCAGCAGTGAAGTCGCAGATCAGCCCCAGCATTTT
TRBV5-5	13	TRBD1	TRBJ1-1	many	CASSLGTDTEAFF	TGTGCCAGCAGCCTCGGGACAGACACTGAAGCTTTCTTT
TRBV4-1	16	TRBD1	TRBJ2-3	.	CASSPGTGSTSDTQYF	TGCGCCAGCAGCCCGGGGACAGGCTCGACTTCAGATACGCAGTATTTT
TRBV10-2	15	.	TRBJ1-6	.	CASIQGDSYNSPLHF	TGCGCCAGCATCCAGGGCGACTCCTATAATTCACCCCTCCACTTT
TRBV7-9	13	TRBD2	TRBJ2-1	.	CASSHSGKNEQFF	TGTGCCAGCAGCCATAGCGGGAAGAATGAGCAGTTCTTC
TRBV7-2	15	.	TRBJ1-2	many	CASSLTGGVIDGYTF	TGTGCCAGCAGCTTAACCGGGGGGGTTATCGATGGCTACACCTTC
TRBV7-2	18	TRBD2	TRBJ2-7	many	CASSLRGLAGGGTYEQYF	TGTGCCAGCAGCCTGAGAGGGCTAGCGGGAGGTGGGACCTACGAGCAGTACTTC
TRBV28	13	.	TRBJ2-3	many	CASAPRSTDTQYF	TGTGCCAGCGCCCCGCGTAGCACAGATACGCAGTATTTT
TRBV6-1	13	.	TRBJ2-7	many	CASTRTDTYEQYF	TGTGCCAGCACTAGGACGGATACCTACGAGCAGTACTTC
TRBV10-3	15	TRBD2	TRBJ2-2	.	CAISPGLAYTGELFF	TGTGCCATCAGTCCGGGACTAGCATACACCGGGGAGCTGTTTTTT
TRBV6-1	21	.	TRBJ2-2	many	CASTLTFSEGRAASNTGELFF	TGTGCCAGCACCCTGACTTTTTCGGAGGGGCGAGCGGCCTCGAACACCGGGGAGCTGTTTTTT
TRBV28	15	TRBD2	TRBJ2-7	.	CASSYTGLGPGEQYF	TGTGCCAGCAGTTACACCGGACTAGGTCCGGGCGAGCAGTACTTC
TRBV12-3/TRBV12-4	15	.	TRBJ2-5	.	CASSLGDADPETQYF	TGTGCCAGCAGTTTAGGGGACGCGGACCCGGAGACCCAGTACTTC
TRBV5-1	14	TRBD2	TRBJ2-7	many	CASSLTTSGNEQYF	TGCGCCAGCAGCTTAACAACTAGCGGGAACGAGCAGTACTTC
TRBV4-1	14	TRBD1	TRBJ1-2	few	CASSQEGTAYGYTF	TGCGCCAGCAGCCAAGAGGGGACAGCCTATGGCTACACCTTC
TRBV7-3	14	TRBD2	TRBJ2-7	.	CASRGGLAAYEQYF	TGTGCCAGCAGGGGGGGACTAGCGGCTTACGAGCAGTACTTC
TRBV11-3	15	.	TRBJ2-2	few	CASSLDGRNTGELFF	TGTGCCAGCAGCTTAGACGGGAGAAACACCGGGGAGCTGTTTTTT
TRBV29-1	15	.	TRBJ2-5	many	CSVGGRGGSGETQYF	TGCAGCGTTGGTGGCAGGGGTGGCTCCGGGGAGACCCAGTACTTC
TRBV6-9	18	TRBD1	TRBJ1-6	.	CASSSDRGSGSYNSPLHF	TGTGCCAGCAGTTCGGACAGGGGGTCGGGCTCCTATAATTCACCCCTCCACTTT